This TCR beta chain was obtained from a study of T cells expressing NK-cell markers. Study overall: Sorted CD3+CD56-NKG2C+, CD3+CD56+NKG2C- and CD3+CD56+NKG2C+ T cells were the source of the TCR beta repertoires. Points from the study as a whole: Dominant NKG2C+ clonotypes were found to form about 1.0-7.5% of CD8+ T cells in roughly 6 donors. These clonotypes also led the CD3+CD56-NKG2C+ fraction in a handful of donors.

TCRdb re-called the 5' RACE reads and catalogs CDR3 proteins one per entry, DNA excluded. This listing includes a few hundred thousand distinct CDR3 sequences. The germline gives CDR1 LGHDT, CDR2 YNNKEL (reference sequence). CDR3 length: 16 residues. Turning to this clonotype: What it recognizes is unknown.

The TCR comes from a man between 18 and 29 years old in good health. J is TRBJ2-1 and V is TRBV3-1; TCRdb picks TRBD2, but there is no DNA to check that call. Sequencing input: blood T cells: a sorted CD56 or NKG2C T cell subset, CD4+ or CD8+ T cells, or bulk PBMC T cells (not recorded which). The CDR3 loop reads CASRQSGTSGYNEQFF.